This T cell receptor beta chain emerged from a study of T cell responses to AZD1222 COVID-19 vaccine. Overall study findings and caveats: The donor cohort was predominantly white British with a female majority, and clonal diversity may have been underestimated. It was only after the peak T cell response that any repertoires were sampled. The number of AZD1222 recipients seropositive at baseline was only five or six.

The protocol was immunoSEQ multiplex PCR, while the TCRdb copy is restricted to in-frame clones and leaves out a portion. The sample lists around 100,000 clones, 75% to 90% seen once, with over 15% in the top ten. Notes on this clone: No antigen is known for it.

With 3 bases clipped from V and 6 bases from J, the junction kept 6 bases outside the gene matches. The CDR3 covers 15 residues. Germline CDR1 SGHDT, CDR2 YYEEEE. The clonotype was recovered from an adult in good health. The chain links TRBV5-6 to TRBJ1-4, with 9 bases matching TRBD1. The sample in question was peripheral blood, obtained on day 0 of AZD1222 vaccination. The CDR3 here is CASSWGQGVYEKLFF. The CDR3 DNA is TGTGCCAGCAGCTGGGGACAGGGTGTTTATGAAAAACTGTTTTTT.